Shown below are 27 T cell receptor beta chains from a single sample sequenced in a study of blood T cells in healthy people across ages (dated by TCRdb to between 2014 and 2017). The library was generated by 5' RACE. A second PCR of about 6 to 12 cycles was run with a J-beta primer mix and a sample-barcoded 5' primer. In TCRdb, the public reads were trimmed at Q25 with fastp and aligned with MiXCR, with productive beta chains retained. Each CDR3 protein gets just one entry, which takes the most common genes and DNA from the rows behind it. Within this sample are over 1,500,000 distinct CDR3 sequences, with about two fifths of them counted one time only. Of the sample, under 30% is held by the ten largest clones. The specimen was blood. These receptors all stem from a human donor in good health.

This clonotype was seen only once. This sequence joins TRBV27 and TRBJ2-5, with D perhaps TRBD1 or TRBD2 (6 bases each). In germline, CDR1 is MNHEY, CDR2 SMNVEV (reference sequence). The V and J ends lost 6 bases and 2 bases respectively, with 16 bases between them. This CDR3 region has 15 residues. In DNA form, the CDR3 reads TGTGCCAGCAGGCCCCGGGGGCCCCAACAAGAGACCCAGTACTTC. Its protein is CASRPRGPQQETQYF.

The chain carries TRBV7-9 and TRBJ1-2; tentatively, D is TRBD1 (6 bases). CDR1 and CDR2 from the germline V gene are SEHNR and FQNEAQ (reference sequence). Trimming cost V 5 bases and J 8 bases, with 18 bases left between them. CDR3 length: 14 amino acids. CDR3: CASSPSEGVQGYTF. The CDR3 DNA sequence: TGTGCCAGCAGCCCCAGTGAGGGGGTTCAGGGCTACACCTTC. The full variable domain, in which reference TRBV7-9 and TRBJ1-2 provide the parts outside the CDR3, is DTGVSQNPRHKITKRGQNVTFRCDPISEHNRLYWYRQTLGQGPEFLTYFQNEAQLEKSRLLSDRFSAERPKGSFSTLEIQRTEQGDSAMYLCASSPSEGVQGYTFGSGTRLTVV.

The rearrangement links TRBV9 to TRBJ2-1; D unresolved. The DNA end is a closer match to TRBJ2-7, so the J assignment may be wrong. The germline V gene encodes CDR1 SGDLS and CDR2 YYNGEE. There are 15 residues in the CDR3. The CDR3 DNA is TGTGCCAGCAGCCCTTACACGGGCTCCTACAGTGAGCAGTACTTC. Encoded protein: CASSPYTGSYSEQYF.

This clonotype was found a few times. The chain joins TRBV7-2 to TRBJ2-1; D unclear. Trimming took 1 base from V and 5 from J, leaving 15 bases between them. This CDR3 region has 16 residues. CDR1 is SGHTA, CDR2 FQGNSA, per germline. In DNA form, the CDR3 reads TGTGCCAGCAGCTTAGGTCGGCCGGCCAAGGACAATGAGCAGTTCTTC. As protein: CASSLGRPAKDNEQFF.

This chain links TRBV4-2 with TRBJ2-1; 11 positions match TRBD2. This CDR3 is built from 17 residues. The germline V gene has CDR1 LGHNA and CDR2 YNFKEQ. The junction had 5 bases not matched to a gene; V was cut back by 0 bases and J by 4 bases. This CDR3 is CASSQDTTSGAYNEQFF. In DNA form, the CDR3 reads TGTGCCAGCAGCCAAGATACGACTAGCGGGGCTTACAATGAGCAGTTCTTC.

This clonotype was detected a few times. V and J are TRBV20-1 and TRBJ2-7; 8 nucleotides line up with TRBD2. CDR3 size: 13 residues. The trim removed 1 base at V and 4 bases at J, leaving 3 bases unmatched. Per germline, CDR1 DFQATT and CDR2 SNEGSKA (reference sequence). CDR3 amino acids: CSARATSGYEQYF. Written as DNA, the CDR3 is TGCAGTGCTAGAGCAACTAGCGGTTACGAGCAGTACTTC.

The J gene is TRBJ2-2, the V gene TRBV28; TRBD1 agrees at 8 bases. The germline gives CDR1 MDHEN, CDR2 SYDVKM. The CDR3 contains 15 residues. V lost 8 bases, J lost 5 bases, and 10 bases stayed unmatched. The CDR3 loop is CASLTGGSWTGELFF. The CDR3 nucleotides are TGTGCCAGCCTAACAGGGGGATCTTGGACCGGGGAGCTGTTTTTT.

The table lists this clonotype with a few counts. The chain links TRBV9 to TRBJ1-5, with a tentative D call TRBD1 (6 bases). V gave up 4 bases and J gave up 3 bases, with 14 bases separating them. The CDR3 runs 15 residues. CDR1 is SGDLS and CDR2 is YYNGEE in the germline V gene. Here the CDR3 reads CASSTGHTSNQPQHF. CDR3 coding DNA: TGTGCCAGCAGCACGGGACATACCTCCAATCAGCCCCAGCATTTT.

This clonotype appeared a few times. The chain couples TRBV4-1 to TRBJ1-4; weak D call: TRBD1 (5 bases). V was clipped by 0 bases and J by 4 bases, with 9 bases between them. Germline loops: CDR1 MGHRA, CDR2 YSYEKL. The CDR3 runs 15 residues. Here the CDR3 reads CASSQDGTYNEKLFF. In DNA form, the CDR3 reads TGCGCCAGCAGCCAAGATGGGACTTATAATGAAAAACTGTTTTTT.

This clonotype was observed a handful of times. The rearrangement joins TRBV7-2 to TRBJ2-6; unclear D gene. Looked up from germline, CDR1 is SGHTA and CDR2 is FQGNSA. V gave up 5 bases and J gave up 1 base, with 12 bases separating them. The CDR3 extends over 16 amino acids. The CDR3 here is CASSIYTESGANVLTF. CDR3 in DNA: TGTGCCAGCAGCATTTACACAGAGTCTGGGGCCAACGTCCTGACTTTC.

This clonotype was counted between two and nine times. In DNA, the CDR3 is TGCAGCGTTGACCGAGGGGGCTCTAATATGAACACTGAAGCTTTCTTT. This encodes CSVDRGGSNMNTEAFF. The rearrangement links TRBV29-1 to TRBJ1-1; 7 positions agree with TRBD1. The germline gives CDR1 SQVTM, CDR2 ANQGSEA. The V segment lost 3 bases and the J segment 0 bases; nucleotides outside the gene matches: 10. The CDR3 contains 16 residues.

This sequence joins TRBV9 and TRBJ2-3, with TRBD2 identical over 9 bases. CDR1 is SGDLS, CDR2 YYNGEE, per germline. CDR3 size: 16 residues. Losses at the gene ends were 2 bases for V and 0 bases for J; bases not matched to a gene: 4. CDR3 loop: CASSVRLAASTDTQYF. CDR3 sequence (DNA): TGTGCCAGCAGCGTCCGACTAGCGGCAAGCACAGATACGCAGTATTTT.

A few counts support this clonotype. The chain combines TRBV7-3 with TRBJ2-3; 10 nucleotides align to TRBD2. Germline loops: CDR1 SGHTA, CDR2 FQGTGA. V shed 3 bases and J 2 bases; nucleotides not matched to a gene: 2. The CDR3 extends over 15 amino acids. This chain's CDR3 is CASSFSGGITDTQYF. CDR3 nucleotides: TGTGCCAGCAGCTTTAGCGGGGGGATCACAGATACGCAGTATTTT. The full variable domain, in which reference TRBV7-3 and TRBJ2-3 provide the parts outside the CDR3, is GAGVSQTPSNKVTEKGKYVELRCDPISGHTALYWYRQSLGQGPEFLIYFQGTGAADDSGLPNDRFFAVRPEGSVSTLKIQRTERGDSAVYLCASSFSGGITDTQYFGPGTRLTVL.

The chain uses TRBV4-1 and TRBJ2-7, with TRBD1 identical over 9 bases. After removal of 8 bases from V and 4 bases from J, the junction contained 9 bases not matched to a gene. CDR1 is MGHRA, CDR2 YSYEKL, per germline. The CDR3 sequence is 14 residues long. CDR3 DNA sequence: TGCGCCAGCGGAAGAGGGACAGGGTCTTACGAGCAGTACTTC. Protein: CASGRGTGSYEQYF.

Details on this clonotype: A read error may account for a junction end that differs from germline. The chain employs TRBV7-8 and TRBJ2-3; 13 bases match TRBD2. The germline V gene encodes CDR1 SGHVS and CDR2 FQNEAQ. The length of the CDR3 is 17 residues. The CDR3 DNA reads TGTGCCAGCAGCTACCAACTAGCGGGGGGGTTCACAAATACGCAGTATTTT. Encoded protein: CASSYQLAGGFTNTQYF.

This rearrangement joins TRBV12-5 to TRBJ2-3; maybe TRBD1 (6 bases). V was pared by 0 bases and J by 4 bases, with 20 bases between. Per germline, CDR1 LGHNT and CDR2 FRNRAP. CDR3 length equals 18 residues. The CDR3 protein is CASGLVLHDSPGADTQYF. The CDR3 coding sequence is TGTGCTAGTGGTTTGGTCCTCCATGACTCCCCAGGGGCAGATACGCAGTATTTT.

In its sample, this clonotype was seen a few times. The chain links TRBV5-6 to TRBJ2-4; TRBD1 is a possible D gene (6 bases). The J call is in doubt because the DNA end fits TRBJ2-7 better. Germline values: CDR1 SGHDT, CDR2 YYEEEE. CDR3 length equals 14 residues. CDR3 residues: CASSLTGIGSEQYF. The CDR3 DNA is TGTGCCAGCAGCTTGACAGGGATTGGATCCGAGCAGTACTTC.

The chain uses TRBV20-1 and TRBJ2-1; D perhaps matches TRBD2 (7 bases). CDR1 and CDR2 from the germline V gene are DFQATT and SNEGSKA (reference sequence). The length of the CDR3 is 16 residues. Trimming shortened V by 3 bases and J by 5 bases, and 20 bases separated the two germline ends. The CDR3 here is CSASWFGTGGDNEQFF. In DNA form, the CDR3 reads TGCAGTGCTAGTTGGTTCGGGACGGGGGGCGACAATGAGCAGTTCTTC.

This clonotype was seen a handful of times. The chain carries TRBV7-2 and TRBJ2-5; 7 bases fit TRBD2. CDR3 length equals 15 residues. Germline CDR1 and CDR2: SGHTA and FQGNSA. The J segment lost 2 bases and the V segment lost 0 bases, leaving 3 bases of the junction unmatched. CDR3 nucleotides: TGTGCCAGCAGCTTAGCGCCAGCGGGGCAAGAGACCCAGTACTTC. Amino acids: CASSLAPAGQETQYF. The full variable domain, rest sourced from reference TRBV7-2 and TRBJ2-5, is GAGVSQSPSNKVTEKGKDVELRCDPISGHTALYWYRQSLGQGLEFLIYFQGNSAPDKSGLPSDRFSAERTGGSVSTLTIQRTQQEDSAVYLCASSLAPAGQETQYFGPGTRLLVL.

This chain connects TRBV19 to TRBJ2-3; D is unresolved. CDR3 length equals 11 residues. V was cut by 10 bases and J by 2 bases, with 7 bases left in between. The germline V gene has CDR1 LNHDA and CDR2 SQIVND (reference sequence). CDR3 in amino acids: CATLFTDTQYF. The CDR3 DNA follows: TGTGCCACCCTATTCACAGATACGCAGTATTTT.

The chain has TRBV6-5 and TRBJ2-7; 7 bases are a match to TRBD1. The germline V gene has CDR1 MNHEY and CDR2 SVGAGI. The length of the CDR3 is 14 residues. V was clipped by 6 bases and J by 0 bases; unmatched bases: 5. The chain's CDR3 is CASRDRDNSYEQYF. CDR3 nucleotides: TGTGCCAGCAGAGACAGGGACAACTCCTACGAGCAGTACTTC.

This clonotype has only a few counts. J is TRBJ1-1 and V is TRBV16; D gene unclear. V was shortened by 4 bases and J by 0 bases, with 6 bases between the two germline ends. The CDR3 contains 13 residues. Germline V gene sequence: CDR1 KGHSY, CDR2 FQNENV. The CDR3 is CASSRFMNTEAFF. DNA for the CDR3: TGTGCCAGCAGCCGTTTTATGAACACTGAAGCTTTCTTT.

This clonotype was picked up many times. The V gene is TRBV7-2, the J gene TRBJ1-2; weak D call: TRBD1 (5 bases). Trimming shortened V by 4 bases and J by 4 bases, and 16 bases separated the two germline ends. The CDR3 extends over 15 amino acids. Germline-derived CDR1 and CDR2 are SGHTA and FQGNSA. This chain's CDR3 is CASSSIMTVSYGYTF. The CDR3 DNA is TGTGCCAGCAGCTCCATTATGACAGTCTCCTATGGCTACACCTTC.

This clonotype was detected only once. This rearrangement joins TRBV3-1 to TRBJ2-2; no clear D gene. Germline CDR1 and CDR2: LGHDT and YNNKEL (reference sequence). The CDR3 has 16 amino acids. Trimming pared 0 bases from V and 5 bases from J, leaving 13 bases between. In nucleotides, the CDR3 is TGTGCCAGCAGCCAAGAGACCGTCCGTAGGACCGGGGAGCTGTTTTTT. Translation: CASSQETVRRTGELFF.

This chain links TRBV20-1 with TRBJ2-5; 9 bases align to TRBD2. The better agreement between TRBJ2-7 and the DNA end casts doubt on the J call. Germline CDR1 reads DFQATT; CDR2 reads SNEGSKA (reference sequence). This CDR3 is built from 13 residues. For the CDR3, the DNA is TGCAGTGCCCCGGGACTAGCAGGGGGCGAGCAGTACTTC. It translates to CSAPGLAGGEQYF.

V and J are TRBV7-3 and TRBJ2-2; D assignment may be TRBD1 or TRBD2 (6 bases each). The length of the CDR3 is 14 residues. Per the germline V gene, CDR1 is SGHTA and CDR2 is FQGTGA. The V and J ends lost 4 bases and 7 bases respectively, with 13 bases between them. CDR3 DNA: TGTGCCAGCAGCTCCCAGGGGCGGGGCGGGGAGCTGTTTTTT. Translating gives CASSSQGRGGELFF.

The rearrangement joins TRBV9 to TRBJ2-1; 11 bases align to TRBD2. With 4 bases clipped from V and 0 bases from J, the junction kept 6 bases outside the gene matches. CDR3 length equals 17 residues. Germline CDR1 SGDLS, CDR2 YYNGEE. The CDR3 DNA reads TGTGCCAGCAGCCCAAGGGGACTAGCGGACTCCTACAATGAGCAGTTCTTC. It yields the protein CASSPRGLADSYNEQFF. The full variable domain, with the rest looked up from reference TRBV9 and TRBJ2-1, is DSGVTQTPKHLITATGQRVTLRCSPRSGDLSVYWYQQSLDQGLQFLIQYYNGEERAKGNILERFSAQQFPDLHSELNLSSLELGDSALYFCASSPRGLADSYNEQFFGPGTRLTVL.